This is a list of T cell receptor beta chains from one sample in a study of vaccination effects on CD4 cells after COVID-19. Profiling relied on immunoSEQ multiplex PCR, and the TCRdb table lists in-frame clones only, not all of them. The sample yields tens of thousands of clones, around 75% seen once. The antigens for these receptors are not known. The specimen was CD4+ T cells from PBMCs cultured with HCoV-229E spike peptides, collected after COVID-19 vaccination. All receptors derive from a human donor who received a COVID-19 vaccine. CDR3s include the opening cysteine and the closing phenylalanine or tryptophan. A D gene is named only where the DNA matches it firmly. The size of a clone is reported for some rows only, either as once, few or many, or as a class for expanded clones.

j_gene	v_gene	d_gene	abundance	CDR3nt	CDR3aa
TRBJ1-2	TRBV19	TRBD1	-	TGTGCCAGTAGTAGGGACAGGCGTTTCTATGGCTACACCTTC	CASSRDRRFYGYTF
TRBJ1-2	TRBV7-8	-	-	TGTGCCAGCAGCTCCCTGATGGGACTCTTTGGGGAGGGCTACACCTTC	CASSSLMGLFGEGYTF
TRBJ2-3	TRBV5-1	TRBD2	-	TGCGCCAGCAGCTTGTACGGGAGGACTAGCGGAGCAGATACGCAGTATTTT	CASSLYGRTSGADTQYF
TRBJ2-2	TRBV6-5	-	-	TGTGCCAGCAGGCCCCCCGGGACATTGACCGGGGAGCTGTTTTTT	CASRPPGTLTGELFF
TRBJ2-5	TRBV5-4	TRBD2	-	TGTGCCAGCAGCTTAGCGGGGGGGATCCAAGAGACCCAGTACTTC	CASSLAGGIQETQYF
TRBJ2-7	TRBV27	-	once	TGTGCCAGCAGTTTAAGTTACAGCTTCTACGAGCAGTACTTC	CASSLSYSFYEQYF
TRBJ2-7	TRBV5-5	TRBD1	-	TGTGCCAGCAGCCCGAGGCGCCGGGACAGGAGCTCCTACGAGCAGTACTTC	CASSPRRRDRSSYEQYF
TRBJ1-1	TRBV11-1	-	-	TGTGCCAGCAGCTTATTCGGGGAGGGCACTGAAGCTTTCTTT	CASSLFGEGTEAFF
TRBJ2-7	TRBV5-1	-	-	TGCGCCAGCAGCTTGGCCCTACAGGGAGGTCGCTACGAGCAGTACTTC	CASSLALQGGRYEQYF
TRBJ1-5	TRBV19	-	-	TGTGCCAGTAGCCTCCGGGACACTTATAGCAATCAGCCCCAGCATTTT	CASSLRDTYSNQPQHF
TRBJ1-6	TRBV5-1	-	-	TGCGCCAGCAGCTTGGTGAGGGGAAGACCCCTCCACTTT	CASSLVRGRPLHF
TRBJ1-1	TRBV27	-	-	TGTGCCAGCAGTCTACAGGTGGGGAACACTGAAGCTTTCTTT	CASSLQVGNTEAFF
TRBJ2-6	TRBV5-1	-	-	TGCGCCAGCAGCGTCGGCTCCTCTGGGGCCAACGTCCTGACTTTC	CASSVGSSGANVLTF
TRBJ2-7	TRBV19	TRBD1	-	TGTGCCAGTAGTATAGGTGGGACAGGGGCGTACGAGCAGTACTTC	CASSIGGTGAYEQYF
TRBJ2-7	TRBV4-1	TRBD1	-	TGCGCCAGCAGCCCCTGGACAGGGGTTAGCAACGAGCAGTACTTC	CASSPWTGVSNEQYF
TRBJ2-2	TRBV11-3	TRBD1	-	TGTGCCAGCAGCCAGGGTGGGACAGGGCCTACCGGGGAGCTGTTTTTT	CASSQGGTGPTGELFF
TRBJ1-2	TRBV3-1/TRBV3-2	-	-	TGTGCCAGCAGAGGACGTAGTCTTATGTATGGCTACACCTTC	CASRGRSLMYGYTF
TRBJ1-3	TRBV4-1	-	medium-sized	TGCGCCAGCAGCCCCGACCGGGACCCTAGAAACACCATATATTTT	CASSPDRDPRNTIYF
TRBJ2-1	TRBV29-1	TRBD2	-	TGCAGCGTTTCCATACTAGCGGGAGTTCCGTTCTTC	CSVSILAGVPFF
TRBJ2-2	TRBV2	-	-	TGTGCCAGCAGTGAAGCGGGGACACGGAGGGAGAGTACCGGGGAGCTGTTTTTT	CASSEAGTRRESTGELFF
TRBJ1-1	TRBV2	-	few	TGTGCCAGCAGTGTACAGAACACTGAAGCTTTCTTT	CASSVQNTEAFF
TRBJ2-7	TRBV9	TRBD2	-	TGTGCCAGCAGCGTAGGAATAGCGGGAGGTACCCTTTTCGGCTACGAGCAGTACTTC	CASSVGIAGGTLFGYEQYF
TRBJ1-2	TRBV19	-	-	TGTGCCAGTAGTATTTTGACCACGGTCTATGGCTACACCTTC	CASSILTTVYGYTF
TRBJ1-6	TRBV9	TRBD1	-	TGTGCCAGCAGCGTAGACTCCCGACAGGGCAGCTCACCCCTCCACTTT	CASSVDSRQGSSPLHF
TRBJ2-7	TRBV11-2	-	-	TGTGCCAGCAGCTTAGCCTTATTCTCCTACGAGCAGTACTTC	CASSLALFSYEQYF
TRBJ2-6	TRBV5-8	TRBD2	-	TGTGCCAGCAGGGGGGGGGTCCTCTCTGGGGCCAACGTCCTGACTTTC	CASRGGVLSGANVLTF
TRBJ2-5	TRBV5-1	-	-	TGCGCCAGCAGCTTGGCTAGTAGGACCGCTCAAGAGACCCAGTACTTC	CASSLASRTAQETQYF
TRBJ2-7	TRBV10-1	-	few	TGCGCCAGCAGCAGGAACGTCTACGAGCAGTACTTC	CASSRNVYEQYF
TRBJ1-1	TRBV2	-	-	TGTGCCAGCAGGGACCGTTCGGGGGCGAACACTGAAGCTTTCTTT	CASRDRSGANTEAFF
TRBJ2-3	TRBV5-1	TRBD1	-	TGCGCCAGCAGCCCGGGACAGAGCCACACAGATACGCAGTATTTT	CASSPGQSHTDTQYF
TRBJ2-5	TRBV27	TRBD1	-	TGTGCCAGCAGCCGACAGGGGCAAGAGACCCAGTACTTC	CASSRQGQETQYF
TRBJ2-7	TRBV9	TRBD2	-	TGTGCCAGCAGCGCGGGGGGCTACGAGCAGTACTTC	CASSAGGYEQYF
TRBJ2-2	TRBV10-3	-	-	TGTGCCATCAGCCCCAAGTTGGGACAGAACACCGGGGAGCTGTTTTTT	CAISPKLGQNTGELFF
TRBJ1-2	TRBV7-9	-	once	TGTGCCAGCAGCTTAGACTATGGCTACACCTTC	CASSLDYGYTF
TRBJ2-7	TRBV5-1	-	-	TGCGCCAGCAGCTTTGGGGTAGGCTACGAGCAGTACTTC	CASSFGVGYEQYF
TRBJ1-3	TRBV7-9	-	-	TGTGCCAGCAGTTCCATAGGCTCCTCTGGAAACACCATATATTTT	CASSSIGSSGNTIYF
TRBJ1-1	TRBV5-4	-	-	TGTGCCAGCAGTCAGTCAAGCGGGGGAGACACTGAAGCTTTCTTT	CASSQSSGGDTEAFF
TRBJ2-5	TRBV7-2	-	-	TGTGCCAGCAGCCCCGGACAACAAGAGACCCAGTACTTC	CASSPGQQETQYF
TRBJ2-1	TRBV19	-	-	TGTGCCAGTAGTATCCCCACATACAATGAGCAGTTCTTC	CASSIPTYNEQFF
TRBJ2-2	TRBV21-1	-	-	TGTGCCAGCAGCAAAAGAACGGGACCTCAGACCCTCGTCTACACCGGGGAGCTGTTTTTT	CASSKRTGPQTLVYTGELFF
TRBJ1-1	TRBV6-5	-	-	TGTGCCTCCCGACAGAGTATGAACACTGAAGCTTTCTTT	CASRQSMNTEAFF
TRBJ1-5	TRBV30	-	-	TGTGCCTGGAGTAATCGAGGTCAGCCCCAGCATTTT	CAWSNRGQPQHF
TRBJ2-7	TRBV18	TRBD1	few	TGTGCCAGCCGAGGTGGGACAGGACCCTACGAGCAGTACTTC	CASRGGTGPYEQYF
TRBJ1-2	TRBV6-5	TRBD1	-	TGTGCCAGCAGCAACTGGGACAGTAACTATGGCTACACCTTC	CASSNWDSNYGYTF
TRBJ2-5	TRBV7-9	TRBD2	few	TGTGCCAGCAGGAGACTAGCGGGAGGAGGGGAGACCCAGTACTTC	CASRRLAGGGETQYF